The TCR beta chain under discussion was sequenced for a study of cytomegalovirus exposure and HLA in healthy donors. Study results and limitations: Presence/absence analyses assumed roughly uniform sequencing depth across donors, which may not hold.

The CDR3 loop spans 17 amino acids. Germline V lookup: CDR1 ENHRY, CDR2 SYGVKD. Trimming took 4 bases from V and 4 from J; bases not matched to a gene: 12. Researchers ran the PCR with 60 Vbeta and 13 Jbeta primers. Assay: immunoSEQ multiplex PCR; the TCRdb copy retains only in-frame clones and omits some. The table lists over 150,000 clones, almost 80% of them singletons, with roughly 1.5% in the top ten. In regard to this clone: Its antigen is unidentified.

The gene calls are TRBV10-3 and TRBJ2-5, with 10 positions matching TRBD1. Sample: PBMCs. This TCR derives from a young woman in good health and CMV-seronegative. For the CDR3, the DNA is TGTGCCATCAGTGGGACGGGACAGGGGTTTCTAGGAGAGACCCAGTACTTC. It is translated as CAISGTGQGFLGETQYF.